The subject of this entry is one TCR beta chain. This sample was included in a study of blood T cell repertoires in COVID-19. About the study: Cohort 3 recovery required two negative PCRs, clearance, or symptom resolution. There were acute and convalescent COVID-19 samples, and they came from the United States, Italy and Spain.

Profiling relied on immunoSEQ multiplex PCR, and the TCRdb table lists in-frame clones only, not all of them. Seen here are roughly 150,000 clones, approximately 87% observed once, and the top ten hold 3% to 4%. CDR3 length: 16 amino acids. Germline loops: CDR1 SGHAT, CDR2 FQNNGV. Deletions cut 0 bases from V and 0 bases from J, with 9 bases between. Across roughly 25 US areas, participants ranged in age from about 18 to 100 years. Participants' reported clinical history set cohort assignment. Sequenced: PBMCs or T cells enriched from blood (not recorded which). The source is a man over 45 in a cohort exposed to, infected with or recovered from COVID-19 (not recorded which). The chain uses TRBV11-2 and TRBJ1-3; D not resolved. For the CDR3, the DNA is TGTGCCAGCAGCTTAGATCTGGCGGTCTCTGGAAACACCATATATTTT. It translates to CASSLDLAVSGNTIYF.